Sequencing of this T cell receptor beta chain was carried out in a study of post-analysis software for immune sequencing data. Study conclusions and caveats: Batch-matched samples strongly co-clustered by F measure. About 5 TRBV segments occurring more often in patients than controls included TRBV5-6, TRBV5-1 and TRBV20-1. Significantly lower normalized Chao1 diversity was found in patients with multiple sclerosis relative to controls.

The CDR3 covers 14 residues. The V gene's germline CDR1 is SGHTA and CDR2 FQGNSA. The TCR beta cDNA libraries carried unique molecular identifiers. TCRdb processed the PCR reads anew with MiXCR; each CDR3 protein has one entry. The sample lists fewer than 850,000 distinct CDR3 sequences, roughly 46% occurring once. For this clonotype: Its antigen is unknown. At one boundary the junction diverges from the germline segment, which might be a read error.

The clonotype originates from a girl aged 5-17 years with multiple sclerosis. V and J are TRBV7-2 and TRBJ2-2; TRBD2 might be the D (5 bases). The sequencing sample was made of blood. For the CDR3, the DNA is TGTGCCAGCAGCTTTCTTACTAACACCGGGGAGCGGTTTTTT. Amino acid sequence: CASSFLTNTGERFF.